What follows are 26 T cell receptor beta chains derived from one specimen sequenced in a study of blood T cell repertoires in COVID-19. Assay: immunoSEQ multiplex PCR; the TCRdb copy retains only in-frame clones and omits some. The top ten hold about 2.1% of the sample, which has some 120,000 clones, roughly 80% seen once. The specimen sequenced was peripheral blood. The receptors here all came from a man aged 30 to 45 with acute or convalescent COVID-19.

V usage is TRBV12-1 and J usage is TRBJ2-7; TRBD2, the D gene given by the table, was not confirmed from the DNA. TRBV12-1 corresponds to a pseudogene. This CDR3 has 13 residues. CDR3 residues: CASSMGGEDEQYV. The CDR3, as DNA: TGTGCCAGCAGCATGGGGGGGGAGGACGAGCAGTACGTC.

The V call is TRBV4-1, the J call TRBJ1-6, with 9 bases lining up with TRBD1. The CDR3 sequence is 17 residues long. The J segment lost 10 bases and the V segment lost 3 bases, leaving 13 bases of the junction unmatched. Germline V gene sequence: CDR1 MGHRA, CDR2 YSYEKL. The CDR3 DNA is TGCGCCAGCAGCCAGGCGGGCCCGGACAGGGGACACTCACCCCTCCACTTT. Residues: CASSQAGPDRGHSPLHF.

CDR3 amino acids: CASSLGQGVGGYTF. DNA of the CDR3: TGTGCCAGCAGCTTGGGACAGGGGGTCGGTGGCTACACCTTC. The chain links TRBV7-9 to TRBJ1-2; 11 nucleotides align to TRBD1. Germline V gene sequence: CDR1 SEHNR, CDR2 FQNEAQ (reference sequence). After removal of 3 bases from V and 7 bases from J, the junction contained 4 bases not matched to a gene. This CDR3 has 14 amino acids.

The chain recombines TRBV13 with TRBJ2-1, with 8 bases fitting TRBD1. The CDR3 extends over 14 amino acids. V gave up 0 bases and J gave up 5 bases; unmatched junction bases: 0. Germline loops: CDR1 PRHDT, CDR2 FYEKMQ (reference sequence). The chain's CDR3 is CASSLGQGDNEQFF. CDR3 DNA sequence: TGTGCCAGCAGCTTAGGACAGGGGGACAATGAGCAGTTCTTC.

The J gene is TRBJ1-1, the V gene TRBV11-2, with D perhaps matching TRBD1 (6 bases). The CDR3 runs to 14 residues. The ends were cut back, 5 bases at V and 4 bases at J, with 14 bases in the middle. Germline CDR1 SGHAT, CDR2 FQNNGV. CDR3 coding DNA: TGTGCCAGCAGCCAGGCCAGGGGTGGCACTGAAGCTTTCTTT. It encodes CASSQARGGTEAFF. The variable domain in full, completed from reference TRBV11-2 and TRBJ1-1, reads EAGVAQSPRYKIIEKRQSVAFWCNPISGHATLYWYQQILGQGPKLLIQFQNNGVVDDSQLPKDRFSAERLKGVDSTLKIQPAKLEDSAVYLCASSQARGGTEAFFGQGTRLTVV.

This chain connects TRBV2 to TRBJ1-1; weak D call: TRBD1 (6 bases). The CDR3 is 12 residues long. Trimming cost V 7 bases and J 4 bases, with 10 bases left between them. The V gene's germline CDR1 is SNHLY and CDR2 FYNNEI. This CDR3 reads CASTLGATEAFF. The CDR3 DNA is TGTGCCAGCACGCTGGGGGCCACTGAAGCTTTCTTT.

The chain employs TRBV2 and TRBJ2-1, with 10 nucleotides matching TRBD2. J lost 6 bases, V lost 7 bases, and 6 bases had no gene match. From germline, CDR1 is SNHLY and CDR2 FYNNEI. The CDR3 contains 14 residues. The chain's CDR3 is CASKSSGGPNEQFF. Here the CDR3 DNA reads TGTGCCAGCAAGTCTAGCGGGGGACCCAATGAGCAGTTCTTC. Looking up the rest from reference TRBV2 and TRBJ2-1 gives the full variable domain: EPEVTQTPSHQVTQMGQEVILRCVPISNHLYFYWYRQILGQKVEFLVSFYNNEISEKSEIFDDQFSVERPDGSNFTLKIRSTKLEDSAMYFCASKSSGGPNEQFFGPGTRLTVL.

The chain has TRBV3-1 (or the pseudogene TRBV3-2) and TRBJ2-1, with a possible D match to TRBD2 (5 bases). The CDR3 is made up of 17 amino acids. Trimming removed 1 base from V and 0 bases from J, with 13 bases in between. From germline, CDR1 is LGHDT and CDR2 YNNKEL (reference sequence). Here the CDR3 reads CASSQAWTVSSYNEQFF. DNA of the CDR3: TGTGCCAGCAGCCAAGCCTGGACTGTAAGCTCCTACAATGAGCAGTTCTTC.

The chain recombines TRBV12-3 or TRBV12-4 with TRBJ1-1; perhaps TRBD1 as D (6 bases). The CDR3 extends over 13 amino acids. Trimming cost V 4 bases and J 5 bases, with 11 bases left between them. CDR3 residues: CASSSDSSTEAFF. The CDR3 nucleotides read TGTGCCAGCAGTTCGGACAGTTCGACTGAAGCTTTCTTT.

V is TRBV19 and J is TRBJ2-1; D not resolved. CDR3 length: 13 amino acids. Germline V gene lookup returns CDR1 LNHDA and CDR2 SQIVND (reference sequence). The V and J ends lost 1 base and 12 bases respectively, with 13 bases between them. The CDR3 DNA is TGTGCCAGTAGTATAGTAACGGGTAGGAGGCAGTTCTTC. It codes for CASSIVTGRRQFF. Complete variable domain (other parts from reference TRBV19 and TRBJ2-1): DGGITQSPKYLFRKEGQNVTLSCEQNLNHDAMYWYRQDPGQGLRLIYYSQIVNDFQKGDIAEGYSVSREKKESFPLTVTSAQKNPTAFYLCASSIVTGRRQFFGPGTRLTVL.

This clone is a singleton in its sample. V gene TRBV14 combines with J gene TRBJ2-3; 12 positions agree with TRBD2. The J segment lost 5 bases and the V segment lost 0 bases, leaving 9 bases of the junction unmatched. CDR3 length: 18 residues. CDR1 and CDR2 from the germline V gene are SGHDN and FVKESK. This chain's CDR3 is CASSQDRGLAGGQDTQYF. The CDR3 bases are TGTGCCAGCAGCCAAGATCGCGGGCTAGCGGGAGGGCAAGATACGCAGTATTTT. Supplemented by reference TRBV14 and TRBJ2-3, the full variable domain reads EAGVTQFPSHSVIEKGQTVTLRCDPISGHDNLYWYRRVMGKEIKFLLHFVKESKQDESGMPNNRFLAERTGGTYSTLKVQPAELEDSGVYFCASSQDRGLAGGQDTQYFGPGTRLTVL.

V gene TRBV5-5 combines with J gene TRBJ1-1; D is unclear. Germline CDR1 is SGHKS and CDR2 is YYEKEE (reference sequence). The CDR3 extends over 13 amino acids. Between the trimmed V and J ends, which lost 1 base and 1 base, there was a span of 5 bases. The CDR3 sequence: CASSLSKNTEAFF. CDR3 nucleotide sequence: TGTGCCAGCAGCTTGAGCAAGAACACTGAAGCTTTCTTT.

The chain links TRBV5-6 to TRBJ1-2; D perhaps matches TRBD1 (5 bases). The V gene's germline CDR1 is SGHDT and CDR2 YYEEEE. Trimming took 4 bases from V and 8 from J, leaving 12 bases between them. The CDR3 extends over 12 amino acids. The CDR3 spells CASSLGTQGYTF. CDR3 in DNA: TGTGCCAGCAGCCTAGGGACTCAGGGCTACACCTTC.

The gene calls are TRBV7-3 and TRBJ1-1; D call uncertain. The CDR3 covers 15 residues. Germline values: CDR1 SGHTA, CDR2 FQGTGA. Trimming pared 2 bases from V and 1 base from J, leaving 11 bases between. This chain's CDR3 is CASSLQPGQNTEAFF. The CDR3 DNA reads TGTGCCAGCAGCTTACAGCCGGGTCAGAACACTGAAGCTTTCTTT.

V usage is TRBV21-1 and J usage is TRBJ2-2; the table calls TRBD1, which could not be checked here. TRBV21-1 corresponds to a pseudogene. The CDR3 runs 22 residues. For the CDR3, the DNA is TGTGCCAGCAGCAAAGGCGAGGACAGCGCGTTTCTCCCCCCACCGAACACCGGGGAGCTGTTTTTT. Translation gives CASSKGEDSAFLPPPNTGELFF.

The chain uses TRBV10-3 and TRBJ2-3; D possibly corresponds to TRBD2 (6 bases). Germline CDR1 is ENHRY and CDR2 is SYGVKD. This CDR3 spans 15 amino acids. V gave up 2 bases and J gave up 3 bases, with 12 bases separating them. CDR3 residues: CAISEGLAETDTQYF. In DNA form, the CDR3 reads TGTGCCATCAGTGAGGGGTTAGCGGAGACAGATACGCAGTATTTT.

The chain has TRBV29-1 and TRBJ2-1; TRBD1 aligns across 7 bases. The germline CDR1 and CDR2 sequences are SQVTM and ANQGSEA. Trimming cost V 8 bases and J 9 bases; bases outside gene matches: 16. The CDR3 runs 14 residues. CDR3 DNA: TGCAGCATCGGACAGGCCTTCCGTGGCGGTGAGCAGTTCTTC. This translates into CSIGQAFRGGEQFF.

The genes are TRBV3-1 (or the pseudogene TRBV3-2) and TRBJ1-2, with 8 bases matching TRBD1. Trimming at V came to 7 bases and at J to 4 bases, leaving 8 bases not matched to a gene. The germline V gene encodes CDR1 LGHDT and CDR2 YNNKEL (reference sequence). The CDR3 has 14 residues. For the CDR3, the DNA is TGTGCCAGCAAGACGACAGGGACAGGCTATGGCTACACCTTC. Amino acids: CASKTTGTGYGYTF.

V usage is TRBV30 and J usage is TRBJ2-1; 10 nucleotides match TRBD2. The germline V gene has CDR1 GTSNPN and CDR2 SVGIG (reference sequence). CDR3 size: 14 residues. V was clipped by 4 bases and J by 8 bases; unmatched bases: 8. The CDR3 protein is CAWKERGGRDEQFF. The DNA of the CDR3 is TGTGCCTGGAAGGAGCGGGGGGGCCGAGATGAGCAGTTCTTC. Full variable domain (rest looked up from reference TRBV30 and TRBJ2-1): SQTIHQWPATLVQPVGSPLSLECTVEGTSNPNLYWYRQAAGRGLQLLFYSVGIGQISSEVPQNLSASRPQDRQFILSSKKLLLSDSGFYLCAWKERGGRDEQFFGPGTRLTVL.

This rearrangement joins TRBV19 to TRBJ2-7, with D maybe TRBD2 (5 bases). Germline V lookup: CDR1 LNHDA, CDR2 SQIVND (reference sequence). V was pared by 3 bases and J by 4 bases, with 10 bases between. The CDR3 is 13 amino acids. The CDR3 region is CASSIAGGYEQYF. CDR3 nucleotide sequence: TGTGCCAGTAGTATCGCGGGCGGGTACGAGCAGTACTTC.

The V gene is TRBV15, the J gene TRBJ2-7, with D maybe TRBD1 (6 bases). The CDR3 has 15 residues. CDR1 is LNHNV and CDR2 is YYDKDF in the germline V gene (reference sequence). Trimming stripped 5 bases from V and 3 bases from J, with 17 bases between. CDR3 DNA sequence: TGTGCCACCAGCGCCCCTTCCGGGACATACTACGAGCAGTACTTC. Its protein product is CATSAPSGTYYEQYF.

The chain links TRBV4-2 to TRBJ1-1; D is unresolved. The CDR3 runs to 12 residues. The germline V and J ends were trimmed by 2 bases and 6 bases, with 7 bases remaining between them. Germline CDR1 LGHNA, CDR2 YNFKEQ. The CDR3 DNA sequence: TGTGCCAGCAGCCAAAGCCAGGCTGAAGCTTTCTTT. Its translation is CASSQSQAEAFF.

This chain connects TRBV27 to TRBJ2-6, with TRBD1 identical over 7 bases. Germline CDR1 and CDR2: MNHEY and SMNVEV (reference sequence). V dropped 2 bases and J dropped 7; count of bases not matched to a gene: 14. This CDR3 spans 18 amino acids. CDR3 DNA sequence: TGTGCCAGCAGTTTAAACAGGGGAACCTTCGGCGGAGCCAACGTCCTGACTTTC. Protein product: CASSLNRGTFGGANVLTF. The variable domain in full, completed from reference TRBV27 and TRBJ2-6, reads EAQVTQNPRYLITVTGKKLTVTCSQNMNHEYMSWYRQDPGLGLRQIYYSMNVEVTDKGDVPEGYKVSRKEKRNFPLILESPSPNQTSLYFCASSLNRGTFGGANVLTFGAGSRLTVL.

The chain joins TRBV2 to TRBJ2-1; D gene uncertain. This CDR3 contains 12 residues. Germline CDR1 reads SNHLY; CDR2 reads FYNNEI. V was clipped by 3 bases and J by 9 bases, with 9 bases between them. CDR3 residues: CASSEWAPEQFF. As DNA, the CDR3 is TGTGCCAGCAGTGAGTGGGCCCCTGAGCAGTTCTTC.

The V call is TRBV7-9, the J call TRBJ1-1; tentative D call: TRBD1 (6 bases). The CDR3 totals 15 residues. Trimming left V 5 bases short and J 3 bases short, with 16 bases between. CDR1 and CDR2 (germline): SEHNR, FQNEAQ (reference sequence). As DNA, the CDR3 is TGTGCCAGCAGCGTCTACAGGGAGAGGGACACTGAAGCTTTCTTT. Residues: CASSVYRERDTEAFF.

The chain combines TRBV20-1 with TRBJ1-5; possible D gene TRBD1, 6 bases. V lost 3 bases to trimming and J lost 0 bases, with 15 bases between them. Germline V lookup: CDR1 DFQATT, CDR2 SNEGSKA (reference sequence). CDR3 length equals 16 residues. The CDR3 spells CSASASGVYSNQPQHF. CDR3 DNA sequence: TGCAGTGCTAGTGCCTCAGGGGTTTATAGCAATCAGCCCCAGCATTTT.